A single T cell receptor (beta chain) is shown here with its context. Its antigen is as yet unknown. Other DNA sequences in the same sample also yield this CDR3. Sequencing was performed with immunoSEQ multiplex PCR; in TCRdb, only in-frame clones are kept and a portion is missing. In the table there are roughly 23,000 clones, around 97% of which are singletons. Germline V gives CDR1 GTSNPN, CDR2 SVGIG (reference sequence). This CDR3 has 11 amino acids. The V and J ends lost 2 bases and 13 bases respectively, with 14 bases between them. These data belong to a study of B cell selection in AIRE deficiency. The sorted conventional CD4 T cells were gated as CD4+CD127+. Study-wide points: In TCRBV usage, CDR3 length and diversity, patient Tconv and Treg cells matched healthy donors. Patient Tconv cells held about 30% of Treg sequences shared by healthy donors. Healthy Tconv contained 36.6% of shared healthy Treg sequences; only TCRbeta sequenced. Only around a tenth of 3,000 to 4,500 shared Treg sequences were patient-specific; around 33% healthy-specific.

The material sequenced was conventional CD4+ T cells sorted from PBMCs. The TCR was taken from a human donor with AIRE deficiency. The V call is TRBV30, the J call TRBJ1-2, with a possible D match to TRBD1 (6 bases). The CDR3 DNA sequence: TGTGCCTGGAGTCCAGGAGGGGGGTTCACCTTC. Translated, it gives CAWSPGGGFTF.